This record covers a single T cell receptor (beta chain). The clone's antigen remains unknown. Base quality data are lacking; no much larger clone is found one base away. The sample is drawn from a study of blood T cell repertoires in COVID-19 (dated by TCRdb to the early 2020s). For context, the study as a whole: For ImmuneRACE Cohort 3, a participant was defined as recovered based on two consecutive negative NP/OP PCR tests, clearance by a healthcare professional, or resolution of symptoms. Samples from collaborators originated in the United States, Italy and Spain and spanned both the acute and convalescent phases of COVID-19. The prospective study material was composed of cDNA or gDNA derived from T cells, B-cell-depleted T cells, or PBMCs. Subjects who had been exposed to COVID-19, were actively infected with it, or had recovered from it provided the deeply sampled blood TCRbeta repertoires that made up the dataset. The repertoires were released in a freely available public database intended as a resource for research on the immune response to SARS-CoV-2. Samples were obtained from the ongoing ImmuneRACE study (first 160 participants) and from approximately 1,200 subjects provided by 6 global collaborators. Nearly every sample came with metadata listing a de-identified subject ID, COVID-19 status, age in years and sex. Where available, HLA class I and class II types were taken from metadata supplied by the sample provider and were not determined by assay-based typing. Study-wide findings and limitations: The quantity of clinical and demographic metadata differed by source and by participant and was supplied without curation.

Enrolling through a virtual design, the prospective study's participants ranged in age from roughly 18 to 89 years and lived across some 23 United States geographic areas. Cohort assignment in the prospective study relied on participant-reported clinical history from a screening survey and a study questionnaire. Mobile phlebotomists in the prospective study collected whole blood, serum and a nasopharyngeal or oropharyngeal swab from every participant. Prospective study participants could optionally give additional blood draws and questionnaires over an approximately 2-month period. Before DNA extraction, blood samples from the prospective study were shipped at room temperature or frozen. V lost 6 bases and J lost 7 bases; the stretch between them is 12 bases long. The germline V gene specifies SGHVS as CDR1 and FQNEAQ as CDR2. Measured from the cysteine to the phenylalanine, the CDR3 is 12 residues long. The sequence is cut down to CDR3 DNA, 36 bases in frame from base 1.

TCRbeta CDR3 regions were amplified from genomic DNA using the immunoSEQ Assay, a bias-controlled multiplex PCR. As for how the authors treated the data: The number of nucleated cells in each sample was estimated from the amplification of reference gene primers within the assay. To quantify the absolute abundance of each unique TCRbeta CDR3 rearrangement, sequence reads were collapsed and filtered. For each sample, productive Simpson clonality was calculated by taking the square root of Simpson's diversity index across productive rearrangements. Held by TCRdb, this immuneACCESS table contains in-frame sequences only and omits some clones. Under half of the omission traces to an unresolved V gene where checked; the cause of the rest is unknown. That table is the source of V, J and clone size, and D and trimming were worked out from the DNA. In this sample the table shows hundreds of thousands of clones, more than 70% of which occur a single time. The ten largest clones take up around 2% of the sample.

What was sequenced was PBMCs or T cells enriched from blood (not recorded which). The rearranged segments are TRBV7-8 and TRBJ2-5, with the D gene uncertain. The TCR was taken from a woman aged 60-75 years in a cohort exposed to, infected with or recovered from COVID-19 (not recorded which). This receptor has the CDR3 CASSWLVGTQYF. In nucleotide form, the sequence is TGTGCCAGCAGTTGGCTTGTTGGGACCCAGTACTTC.